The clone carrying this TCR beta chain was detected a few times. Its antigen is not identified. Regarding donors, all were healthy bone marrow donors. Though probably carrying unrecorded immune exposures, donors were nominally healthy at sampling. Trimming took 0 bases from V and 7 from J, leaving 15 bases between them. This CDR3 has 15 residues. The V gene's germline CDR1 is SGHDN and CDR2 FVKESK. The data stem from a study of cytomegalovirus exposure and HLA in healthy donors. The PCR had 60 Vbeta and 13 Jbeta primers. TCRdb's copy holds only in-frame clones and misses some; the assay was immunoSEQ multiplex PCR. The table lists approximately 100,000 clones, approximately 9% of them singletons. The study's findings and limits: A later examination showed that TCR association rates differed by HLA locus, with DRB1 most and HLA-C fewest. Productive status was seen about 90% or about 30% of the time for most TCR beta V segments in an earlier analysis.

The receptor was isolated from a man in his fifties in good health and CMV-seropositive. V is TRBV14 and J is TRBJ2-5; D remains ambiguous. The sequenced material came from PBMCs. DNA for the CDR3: TGTGCCAGCAGCCAAGATTTCGCCTACTTTGGGACCCAGTACTTC. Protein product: CASSQDFAYFGTQYF.